The 7 T cell receptor beta chains below all came from one sample that was sequenced in a study of tumor-infiltrating lymphocytes in primary liver carcinoma. Germline DNA was also extracted, with blood RNA taken from unsorted whole blood. The investigators made TCR beta cDNA from approximately 500 ng total RNA, using a constant-region primer. Three nested multiplex PCR rounds of slightly modified ARM-PCR generated TCR beta libraries. Running around 10 cycles apiece, the first two PCR rounds relied on TRBV1-TRBV30 forward primers together with a C-beta reverse primer. A single record per CDR3 protein comes from TCRdb applying MiXCR to the multiplex PCR reads. The sample yields hundreds of thousands of distinct CDR3 sequences, around three fifths seen once. The sequenced sample was peripheral blood. Receptors were obtained from a woman aged 25-40 years with primary liver carcinoma and hepatitis B virus infection.

Remarks on this clonotype: A much larger clone lies one base from this, so it may be a read error. The chain employs TRBV11-3 and TRBJ2-1, with D maybe TRBD2 (5 bases). V was shortened by 5 bases and J by 6 bases, with 20 bases between the two germline ends. The CDR3 extends over 16 amino acids. Germline-derived CDR1 and CDR2 are SGHNT and YENEEA. This CDR3 reads CASSPLGPLRANEQFF. The DNA for the CDR3 is TGTGCCAGCAGCCCCCTAGGCCCCCTGAGGGCCAATGAGCAGTTCTTC. Using reference TRBV11-3 and TRBJ2-1 for the parts outside the CDR3, the full variable domain is EAGVVQSPRYKIIEKKQPVAFWCNPISGHNTLYWYLQNLGQGPELLIRYENEEAVDDSQLPKDRFSAERLKGVDSTLKIQPAELGDSAVYLCASSPLGPLRANEQFFGPGTRLTVL.

A note on this clonotype: A much more abundant neighbour one base away suggests this may be a read error. CDR3 amino acids: CASHHSFQPQHF. The CDR3 DNA reads TGCGCCAGCCACCATAGCTTTCAGCCCCAGCATTTT. The chain uses TRBV4-3 and TRBJ1-5, with no clear D. Between the trimmed V and J ends, which lost 8 bases and 6 bases, there was a span of 11 bases. The CDR3 spans 12 residues. Germline CDR1 LGHNA, CDR2 YSLEER.

The V and J genes are TRBV11-3 and TRBJ1-1; 7 nucleotides line up with TRBD1. Trimming cost V 5 bases and J 7 bases; bases outside gene matches: 13. In germline, CDR1 is SGHNT, CDR2 YENEEA. The CDR3 is 15 residues long. The CDR3 DNA follows: TGTGCCAGCAGCCAACCGGACAGGCTGAAACATGAAGCTTTCTTT. It is translated as CASSQPDRLKHEAFF.

The rearrangement uses TRBV29-1 and TRBJ1-2, with TRBD1 matching 10 bases. Germline-derived CDR1 and CDR2 are SQVTM and ANQGSEA. The trim removed 6 bases at V and 4 bases at J, leaving 11 bases unmatched. The CDR3 extends over 15 amino acids. The CDR3 protein is CSVTGTGELGYGYTF. The CDR3 DNA reads as TGCAGCGTCACAGGGACAGGGGAACTGGGCTATGGCTACACCTTC.

This clonotype was detected ten times or more. The chain is built from TRBV29-1 and TRBJ2-7, with 11 bases that match TRBD2. CDR1 is SQVTM and CDR2 is ANQGSEA in the germline V gene. The CDR3 is made up of 13 amino acids. After removal of 4 bases from V and 8 bases from J, the junction contained 7 bases not matched to a gene. CDR3 loop: CSVAGTSGLKQYF. The CDR3 region has the DNA TGCAGCGTTGCCGGGACTAGCGGCTTAAAGCAGTACTTC.

This clonotype was observed many times. The CDR3 reads CASSSPPTRAFF. CDR3 in DNA: TGTGCCAGCAGTTCCCCGCCGACCCGTGCTTTCTTT. The V gene is TRBV12-3 or TRBV12-4, the J gene TRBJ1-1, with D hard to call. This CDR3 region has 12 residues. Trimming shortened V by 4 bases and J by 11 bases, and 14 bases separated the two germline ends.

A note on this clonotype: Being one base from a much bigger clone, this may be a read error. This sequence joins TRBV6-5 and TRBJ2-2, with a weak D call TRBD2 (6 bases). CDR1 and CDR2 from the germline V gene are MNHEY and SVGAGI. The CDR3 runs to 16 residues. Trimming removed 7 bases from V and 0 bases from J, with 15 bases in between. The CDR3 protein is CASKDYLFANTGELFF. DNA of the CDR3: TGTGCCAGCAAGGACTATCTGTTCGCGAACACCGGGGAGCTGTTTTTT.